This TCR beta chain stems from a study of cytomegalovirus exposure and HLA in healthy donors (dated by TCRdb to about 2017). As for the study more broadly: According to an earlier analysis of a few hundred of the donors, about 190 million T cells yielded 95 million to 140 million unique TCR beta sequences and approximately 300 Gb of sequence data. Donor age, sex, ethnicity and CMV serostatus were compiled together with the repertoire data. Because of strong linkage in the cohort, four or five DR-DQ haplotypes were treated as single units for association and clustering. The study was designed to test whether signatures of past pathogen exposure could be identified by cataloging public T cell receptors. All discovery cohort repertoires had been generated on a single sequencing platform. In addition to the first cohort of around 670 subjects, a separate validation cohort of about 120 different subjects was used. Class I and class II HLA loci were covered by the typing at four-digit resolution. A later genetic analysis took genome-wide SNP genotypes for about three fifths of the 666 donors and used that subset as a discovery cohort. In the later analysis, no new phenotypic data were used to find candidate immune exposures; instead, reliance was placed on TCR beta sequences and their occurrence across donors. Among about 360 genotyped donors of the cohort, an average of 235,054 unique TCR beta nucleotide sequences were sequenced per donor, roughly 20% of them non-productive. To predict cytomegalovirus infection status, the study combined high-throughput TCR immunosequencing, statistical association of individual TCRs with disease status, and machine learning. An early release that covered 500 to 800 HLA-typed donors contained approximately 300 gigabases of sequencing data and 70 million to 100 million unique TCR sequences. The number of donors typed differed by locus, with roughly 629-640 for A, B, C, DRB1 and DQB1, approximately 500 for DQA1, 600 to 610 for DPA1, and 472 for DPB1. The study used immunosequencing to profile the T cell repertoires of 666 subjects and linked those repertoires to cytomegalovirus serostatus. Of the roughly 420 genotyped donors, 80% to 90% were placed in the genetic ancestry cluster associated with self-reported Caucasian donors. A later analysis re-analyzed previously published TCR beta repertoires from 666 donors and added high-resolution HLA genotyping to study TCR occurrence patterns. In an earlier analysis of 500 to 650 of the donors, high-throughput TCR beta sequencing was used to judge whether each TCR beta V gene segment behaved as functional or pseudogenic. Points the paper makes about the study in general: Only TCR beta chains were sequenced in this cohort, and the absence of alpha or paired-chain data limited detectable features. A further reported finding was that TCR beta sequences accurately predicted the HLA-A and HLA-B alleles for most subjects in the first cohort. Linkage disequilibrium might explain the correlated functional status among segregating V segments, but an unknown experimental factor could not be ruled out. A later genetic analysis reported fewer N-insertions in productive TCRs among donors in an Asian-associated ancestry cluster than the roughly 700-donor mean. Assigning TCR associations to individual alleles was difficult when HLA alleles, especially DR and DQ, strongly co-occurred. The study gave a list of about 170 TCR beta chains associated with cytomegalovirus. In a later analysis, several top co-occurrence clusters were reported to appear linked to parvovirus B19, influenza, CMV and Epstein-Barr virus. In a later analysis, most CMV-associated TCR beta chains were found to appear HLA-restricted, with HLA associations seemingly driven largely by CMV exposure. Because counts were too low, some 16 rarely observed V segments, including chromosome 9 orphons, were excluded from the earlier analysis of several hundred of the donors. Because the 87-base-pair reads could not distinguish some IMGT-functional V segments, including TRBV6-2 and TRBV6-3, those segments were excluded. In a later analysis, HLA-associated TCR beta chains were found to be more clonally expanded and to have lower generation probabilities than equally common non-associated chains. An earlier analysis of approximately 500 of the donors showed that most TCR beta V segments appeared in productive rearrangements either about 87% or about 30% of the time, which broadly matched IMGT annotations. According to a later analysis, TCR association rates differed among HLA loci, with DRB1 alleles showing the most associated TCRs and HLA-C alleles showing the fewest. V-gene and J-gene trimming of TCR beta chains was associated with a missense DCLRE1C variant in a later genetic analysis, and the association was replicated in an independent cohort. Immune exposure information for the cohort was limited to CMV serostatus. The sequencing pipeline was judged likely to have produced a cluster of highly shared sequence variants as a technical artifact. Specific HLA alleles were associated with 16,951 TCR beta sequences at a false discovery rate of 0.05 in a later analysis. HLA typing was unavailable for some donors at each locus, so association tests used only the typed subset. Sequencing depth was assumed to be roughly uniform across donors in the presence/absence analyses, though that assumption may not hold. While some public TCRs were present in many individuals, most TCR sequences turned up only very rarely across donors. In vitro tests confirmed that three of the cytomegalovirus-associated TCR beta chains recognize cytomegalovirus antigens. The authors suggested that the approach could potentially be generalized to other disease states and immunological phenotypes. The classifier was reported to diagnose cytomegalovirus status with high specificity and sensitivity in both the original cohort and the validation cohort.

As concerns this clone: No antigen is known for it.

Library creation used the immunoSEQ multiplex PCR assay. For the multiplex PCR, a mixture combining 60 forward primers for TCR Vbeta segments and 13 reverse primers for TCR Jbeta segments was used. Amplification of the CDR3 region of rearranged TCR beta genes was performed with a multiplex PCR assay on genomic DNA. On the Illumina HiSeq System, the amplified TCR beta libraries were sequenced as 87-base-pair reads. In the original analysis: Across the roughly 640 repertoires, a later analysis counted 80 million or so unique TCR beta chains, about 10 million of which were shared by at least two donors. Raw reads were error-corrected and collapsed into unique sequences with a nearest-neighbor algorithm that merged closely related sequences to remove PCR and sequencing errors. CDR3 sequences were aligned to IMGT reference sequences to assign V, D and J gene segments. For a sequence to be retained, a match of at least six nucleotides was required to both a V gene segment and a J gene segment. A rearrangement counted as productive if the CDR3 had no stop codons and remained in frame with V and J, and every other rearrangement counted as non-productive. Following IMGT convention, CDR3 was defined as the stretch from the second conserved V-encoded cysteine to the conserved J-encoded phenylalanine. The earlier analysis of 500 to 650 of the donors excluded any sequence lacking an unambiguous match to a single V gene segment. An earlier analysis of a few hundred of the donors classified V segments as functional when productive rearrangements were above 56.7% and as segregating when the standard deviation between donors was above 5%. A statistical classification framework was built for diagnosing cytomegalovirus status from the catalog of TCR beta chain sequences. In a later analysis, TCR nucleotide sequences were compared against IMGT/GENE-DB human TR gene sequences so that V and J genes could be assigned. A later analysis assigned CDR3 sequences and most-parsimonious VDJ recombination scenarios with the TCRdist pipeline. In a later analysis, each TCR beta chain was defined by its CDR3 amino acid sequence together with its V-gene family, and reads lacking a unique V-gene family were excluded. To address suspected cross-contamination and a sequencing artifact, a later analysis removed several hundred highly shared, low-generation-probability nucleotide sequences. In a later analysis, a clonal expansion index was calculated for each public chain from normalized within-repertoire ranks of inferred template counts. In a later analysis, generation probabilities were computed using a VDJ recombination model fitted to out-of-frame rearrangements, and the results were checked against IGoR. Hypergeometric tests were used in a later analysis to score TCR-TCR, TCR-HLA and TCR-CMV co-occurrence, with a repertoire-size bias correction applied to the TCR pairs. False discovery rates were estimated in a later analysis by permuting HLA or CMV assignments 20 times. In a later analysis, co-occurring TCRs were grouped with DBSCAN, and TCRdist sequence similarity was added when clustering was performed within HLA-allele-positive subsets. For co-occurrence clustering, repertoires with fewer than 30,000 or more than 120,000 public chains were excluded, along with about five repertoires with anomalous nucleotide sharing. TCRdb stores this immuneACCESS table with in-frame sequences only. Part of the clones is absent; in the studies checked, under half of the shortfall reflects unresolved V genes, and no reason is known for the rest. V, J and clone size are taken as reported in that table, and D and trimming were inferred from the DNA itself. The sample table on file contains 100,000 to 150,000 clones. In total, the top ten clones hold approximately 1.8% of the sample.

The cohort comprised fewer than 750 healthy bone marrow donors. All cohort members were sampled while nominally healthy, although unrecorded immune exposures were likely present. The donor was CMV seronegative and was included in the group of a few hundred seronegative cohort members. A peripheral blood sample was provided by each donor, and peripheral blood mononuclear cells were used for TCR beta sequencing. The Qiagen DNeasy Blood Extraction Kit was used to extract genomic DNA from the blood cell samples. Its CDR3 holds 16 amino acids, cysteine through phenylalanine. CDR3 DNA is the only sequence kept; it has 48 bases, read in frame from the first base. V gives up 0 bases and J gives up 0 bases, and the segment between their germline ends measures 9 bases. According to the germline V gene, CDR1 reads SGHRS and CDR2 reads YFSETQ.

Sequenced sample: PBMCs. This sequence was found in a man aged 18-30 years in good health and CMV-seronegative. The rearrangement combines TRBV5-1 with TRBJ2-2; possibly the D gene is TRBD1, per 5 matching bases. CDR3 region: CASSLADRSNTGELFF. The DNA reads TGCGCCAGCAGCTTGGCCGACAGATCGAACACCGGGGAGCTGTTTTTT.